The 13 T cell receptor beta chains presented below share a single source sample, sequenced in a study of blood T cells in healthy people across ages. A second PCR of about 6 to 12 cycles used a sample-barcoded 5' primer and a J-beta primer mix. MiXCR was run by TCRdb on the 5' RACE reads, yielding one entry per CDR3 protein. This sample carries over a million distinct CDR3 sequences, 35% to 45% of them seen once, and the ten largest clones take roughly 3.7%. The sequenced sample was blood. The receptors shown here come from a woman between 18 and 30 years old in good health.

The chain uses TRBV27 and TRBJ1-4; unclear D gene. Germline CDR1 is MNHEY and CDR2 is SMNVEV (reference sequence). The CDR3 runs 13 residues. Trimming shortened V by 6 bases and J by 8 bases, and 13 bases separated the two germline ends. The CDR3, as DNA: TGTGCCAGCAGCGGTCCGGGAGGAGAAAAACTGTTTTTT. Its translation: CASSGPGGEKLFF.

This clonotype has a handful of counts. The chain combines TRBV9 with TRBJ2-1, with a weak D call TRBD2 (6 bases). V gave up 5 bases and J gave up 0 bases, with 12 bases separating them. This CDR3 is built from 15 residues. Looked up from germline, CDR1 is SGDLS and CDR2 is YYNGEE. In DNA, the CDR3 is TGTGCCAGCAGGCGCGGGGATACCTCCTACAATGAGCAGTTCTTC. This codes for CASRRGDTSYNEQFF. The variable domain in full, completed from reference TRBV9 and TRBJ2-1, reads DSGVTQTPKHLITATGQRVTLRCSPRSGDLSVYWYQQSLDQGLQFLIQYYNGEERAKGNILERFSAQQFPDLHSELNLSSLELGDSALYFCASRRGDTSYNEQFFGPGTRLTVL.

V is TRBV6-2 or TRBV6-3 and J is TRBJ2-3; D is perhaps TRBD1 or TRBD2 (6 bases each). Trimming removed 5 bases from V and 5 bases from J, with 14 bases in between. The CDR3 consists of 14 residues. CDR1 MNHEY and CDR2 SVGEGT come from the germline V gene. The CDR3 DNA follows: TGTGCCAGCAGTCTCTGGGGGGCGATAGATACGCAGTATTTT. Its translation: CASSLWGAIDTQYF.

This clonotype was observed a few times. The chain recombines TRBV6-5 with TRBJ1-4, with unresolved D. Germline lookup yields CDR1 MNHEY and CDR2 SVGAGI. V lost 0 bases, J lost 7 bases, and 6 bases lay in between. The length of the CDR3 is 13 residues. CDR3 DNA sequence: TGTGCCAGCAGTTACTCACGGAGTGAAAAACTGTTTTTT. Its protein product is CASSYSRSEKLFF.

As to this clonotype: The junction departs from germline at one end; a sequencing error may be responsible. J is TRBJ2-3 and V is TRBV7-9; TRBD2 matches at 14 bases. The CDR3 totals 16 residues. Germline loops: CDR1 SEHNR, CDR2 FQNEAQ (reference sequence). The CDR3 sequence is CANSPGLAGDTDTQYF. CDR3 in DNA: TGTGCCAACAGCCCGGGACTAGCGGGAGATACAGATACGCAGTATTTT.

There are a few counts of this clonotype. V and J are TRBV14 and TRBJ2-7; 7 bases align to TRBD2. Unmatched junction bases numbered 15, after V lost 0 bases and J lost 7 bases. Germline lookup yields CDR1 SGHDN and CDR2 FVKESK. This CDR3 contains 17 residues. The DNA for the CDR3 is TGTGCCAGCAGCCAAGATGAAATAAGAGCGGGGAACAATGAGCAGTACTTC. Protein sequence: CASSQDEIRAGNNEQYF.

V gene TRBV4-1 combines with J gene TRBJ1-4; perhaps TRBD1 as D (5 bases). Germline lookup yields CDR1 MGHRA and CDR2 YSYEKL. Trimming took 5 bases from V and 4 from J, leaving 11 bases between them. The CDR3 sequence is 14 residues long. Here the CDR3 reads CASSSGVFNEKLFF. CDR3 in DNA: TGCGCCAGCAGCTCGGGGGTATTTAATGAAAAACTGTTTTTT.

The chain is built from TRBV6-5 and TRBJ2-1; no definite D call. CDR1 and CDR2 (germline): MNHEY, SVGAGI. The CDR3 loop spans 12 amino acids. The V and J ends lost 5 bases and 13 bases respectively, with 15 bases between them. CDR3 bases: TGTGCCAGCAGTAACGAATTAGAGACCCAGTTCTTC. Its protein is CASSNELETQFF.

The sample holds a few counts of this clonotype. This chain connects TRBV11-2 to TRBJ2-3; D is possibly TRBD1 (6 bases). CDR3 size: 17 residues. V gave up 5 bases and J gave up 6 bases, with 24 bases separating them. Germline CDR1 and CDR2: SGHAT and FQNNGV. The DNA for the CDR3 is TGTGCCAGCAGCCGACGCCGGGACACCCGCAGTGGGGATACGCAGTATTTT. This gives the protein CASSRRRDTRSGDTQYF.

The V call is TRBV20-1, the J call TRBJ2-7, with 8 bases identical to TRBD2. The CDR3 has 15 residues. Trimming took 0 bases from V and 6 from J; bases not matched to a gene: 10. Germline V gives CDR1 DFQATT, CDR2 SNEGSKA (reference sequence). CDR3 bases: TGCAGTGCTAGAGATGGGCGACTAGCGATACCCGAGCAGTACTTC. This gives the protein CSARDGRLAIPEQYF.

The chain uses TRBV6-5 and TRBJ2-1; tentatively, D is TRBD1 (6 bases). Germline CDR1 MNHEY, CDR2 SVGAGI. V was shortened by 7 bases and J by 4 bases, with 11 bases between the two germline ends. The CDR3 runs 13 residues. In DNA form, the CDR3 reads TGTGCCAGCAAATTGGACAGATACAATGAGCAGTTCTTC. It is translated as CASKLDRYNEQFF.

The chain combines TRBV6-1 with TRBJ1-5, with TRBD1 matching 9 bases. V shed 7 bases and J 0 bases; nucleotides not matched to a gene: 10. CDR1 and CDR2 (germline): MNHNS, SASEGT. The CDR3 length is 17 residues. The CDR3: CASNRQGVPDSNQPQHF. CDR3 bases: TGTGCCAGCAACAGACAGGGGGTCCCTGATAGCAATCAGCCCCAGCATTTT.

The rearrangement uses TRBV7-2 and TRBJ1-5, with a possible D match to TRBD1 (6 bases). Germline V gene sequence: CDR1 SGHTA, CDR2 FQGNSA. The ends were cut back, 8 bases at V and 5 bases at J, with 16 bases in the middle. This CDR3 contains 14 residues. CDR3 residues: CASSGQLKDQPQHF. The CDR3 DNA follows: TGTGCCAGCTCTGGACAGTTGAAAGATCAGCCCCAGCATTTT.